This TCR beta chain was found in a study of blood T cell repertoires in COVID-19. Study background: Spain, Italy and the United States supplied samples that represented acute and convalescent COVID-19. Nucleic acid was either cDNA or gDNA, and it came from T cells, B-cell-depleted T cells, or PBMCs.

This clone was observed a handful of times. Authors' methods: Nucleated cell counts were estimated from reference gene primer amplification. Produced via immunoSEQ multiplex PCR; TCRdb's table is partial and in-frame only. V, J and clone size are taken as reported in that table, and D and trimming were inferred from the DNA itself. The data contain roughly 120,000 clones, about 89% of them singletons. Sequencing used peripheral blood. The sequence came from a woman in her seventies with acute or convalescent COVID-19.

The CDR3 loop reads CASSPPGLGSSYEQYF. CDR3 sequence (DNA): TGTGCCAGCTCACCTCCGGGACTAGGGAGCTCCTACGAGCAGTACTTC. The gene calls are TRBV18 and TRBJ2-7, with 8 bases fitting TRBD2. V was clipped by 3 bases and J by 0 bases; unmatched bases: 7. The CDR3 is made up of 16 amino acids. Germline CDR1 is KGHSH and CDR2 is LQKENI.